These 6 T cell receptor beta chains were all obtained from the same sample, sequenced in a study of early T cells in non-severe SARS-CoV-2 infection. TCRdb reprocessed the 5' RACE reads via MiXCR and lists one record per CDR3 protein. The sample holds around 60,000 distinct CDR3 sequences, roughly 13% seen once. Sample: whole blood. These TCRs come from an adult who was a healthcare worker with PCR-confirmed SARS-CoV-2 infection or an uninfected control (not recorded which).

This clonotype was seen a handful of times. The genes are TRBV20-1 and TRBJ2-1, with D possibly TRBD2 on 5 matching bases. Germline CDR1 and CDR2: DFQATT and SNEGSKA (reference sequence). This CDR3 contains 15 residues. V dropped 2 bases and J dropped 2 bases, with 13 bases sitting between them. Here the CDR3 DNA reads TGCAGTGCTAGAAGCCGGAGGCCGCCCTACAATGAGCAGTTCTTC. Translating it yields CSARSRRPPYNEQFF.

This chain uses TRBV20-1 with TRBJ2-1; 10 bases match TRBD2. With V trimmed by 1 base and J by 4 bases, 4 bases remained unmatched. This CDR3 spans 15 amino acids. CDR1 and CDR2 from the germline V gene are DFQATT and SNEGSKA (reference sequence). CDR3: CSARGSSGSYNEQFF. CDR3 bases: TGCAGTGCTAGAGGCTCTAGCGGGAGTTACAATGAGCAGTTCTTC.

This clonotype was picked up many times. This chain uses TRBV20-1 with TRBJ1-2; 8 positions match TRBD1. Germline CDR1 is DFQATT and CDR2 is SNEGSKA (reference sequence). The CDR3 runs to 13 residues. The junction had 7 bases not matched to a gene; V was cut back by 5 bases and J by 5 bases. The CDR3 loop reads CSASDRVGYGYTF. The CDR3 coding sequence is TGCAGTGCTTCGGACAGGGTGGGGTATGGCTACACCTTC.

This clonotype was counted only a few times. This chain connects TRBV21-1 to TRBJ2-7. TRBV21-1 is designated a pseudogene. The CDR3 runs to 12 residues. CDR3 in amino acids: CAASESAYEQYF. The DNA for the CDR3 is TGTGCCGCTTCCGAGAGCGCCTACGAGCAGTACTTC.

This clonotype was recorded at least ten times. The chain carries TRBV4-2 and TRBJ2-3, with D perhaps matching TRBD2 (6 bases). The CDR3 extends over 15 amino acids. Trimming left V 6 bases short and J 5 bases short, with 18 bases between. Per the germline V gene, CDR1 is LGHNA and CDR2 is YNFKEQ. In DNA form, the CDR3 reads TGTGCCAGCAGTCCTCTCGGGGGTTTACAAGATACGCAGTATTTT. It codes for CASSPLGGLQDTQYF.

As to this clonotype: With a much larger clone just one base away, this may be a read error. The chain is built from TRBV7-9 and TRBJ1-3; weak D call: TRBD1 (6 bases). Germline V gene sequence: CDR1 SEHNR, CDR2 FQNEAQ (reference sequence). The CDR3 sequence is 14 residues long. Here the CDR3 DNA reads TGTGCCAGCAGCCATACAGGGCGTGGAAGCACCATATATTTT. Its protein product is CASSHTGRGSTIYF.